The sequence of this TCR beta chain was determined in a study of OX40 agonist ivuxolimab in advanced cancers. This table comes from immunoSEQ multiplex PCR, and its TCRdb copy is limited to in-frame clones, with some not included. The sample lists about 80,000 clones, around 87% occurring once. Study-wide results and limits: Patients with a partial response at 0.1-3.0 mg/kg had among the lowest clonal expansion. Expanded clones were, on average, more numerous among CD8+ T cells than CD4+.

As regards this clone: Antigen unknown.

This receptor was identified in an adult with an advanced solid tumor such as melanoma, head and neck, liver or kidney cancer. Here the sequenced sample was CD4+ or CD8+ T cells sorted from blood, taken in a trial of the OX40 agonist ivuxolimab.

CDR3 nucleotides: TGCGCCAGCAGCTCCAATAGCGGGACCTACACAGATACGCAGTATTTT. It yields the protein CASSSNSGTYTDTQYF. The chain recombines TRBV5-1 with TRBJ2-3; TRBD2 matches at 8 bases. The germline CDR1 and CDR2 sequences are SGHRS and YFSETQ. The CDR3 runs 16 residues. V lost 3 bases to trimming and J lost 2 bases; unmatched junction nucleotides: 8. The variable domain in full, with the rest retrieved from reference TRBV5-1 and TRBJ2-3, is KAGVTQTPRYLIKTRGQQVTLSCSPISGHRSVSWYQQTPGQGLQFLFEYFSETQRNKGNFPGRFSGRQFSNSRSEMNVSTLELGDSALYLCASSSNSGTYTDTQYFGPGTRLTVL.